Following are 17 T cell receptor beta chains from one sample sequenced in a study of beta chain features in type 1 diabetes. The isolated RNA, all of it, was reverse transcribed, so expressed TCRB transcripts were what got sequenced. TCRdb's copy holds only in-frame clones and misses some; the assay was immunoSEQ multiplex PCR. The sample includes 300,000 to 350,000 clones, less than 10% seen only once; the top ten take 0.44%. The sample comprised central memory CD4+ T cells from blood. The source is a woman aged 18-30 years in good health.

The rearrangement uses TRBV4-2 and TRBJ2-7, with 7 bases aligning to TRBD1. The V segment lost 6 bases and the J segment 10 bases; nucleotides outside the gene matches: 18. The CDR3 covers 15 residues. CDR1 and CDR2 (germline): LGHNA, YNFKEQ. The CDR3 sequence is CASSQIQGLLFDQYF. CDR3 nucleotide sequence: TGTGCCAGCAGTCAAATACAGGGGCTCCTCTTTGATCAGTACTTC.

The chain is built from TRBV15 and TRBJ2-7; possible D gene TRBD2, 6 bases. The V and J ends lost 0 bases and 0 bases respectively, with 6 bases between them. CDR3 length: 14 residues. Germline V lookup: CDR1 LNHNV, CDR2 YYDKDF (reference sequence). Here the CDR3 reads CATSREGLSYEQYF. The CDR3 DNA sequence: TGTGCCACCAGCAGAGAGGGACTCTCCTACGAGCAGTACTTC.

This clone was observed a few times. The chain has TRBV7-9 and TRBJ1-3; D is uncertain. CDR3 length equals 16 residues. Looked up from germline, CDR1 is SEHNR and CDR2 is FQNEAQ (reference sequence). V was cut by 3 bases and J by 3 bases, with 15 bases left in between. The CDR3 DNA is TGTGCCAGCAGCTTGCCGGCAGGAGGTTTTGGAAACACCATATATTTT. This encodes CASSLPAGGFGNTIYF.

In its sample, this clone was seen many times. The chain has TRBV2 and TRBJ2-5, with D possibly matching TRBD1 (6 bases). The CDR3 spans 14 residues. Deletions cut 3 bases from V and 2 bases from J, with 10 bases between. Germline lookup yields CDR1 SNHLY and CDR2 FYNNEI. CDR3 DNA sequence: TGTGCCAGCAGTGATCGGACAGCACAAGAGACCCAGTACTTC. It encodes CASSDRTAQETQYF.

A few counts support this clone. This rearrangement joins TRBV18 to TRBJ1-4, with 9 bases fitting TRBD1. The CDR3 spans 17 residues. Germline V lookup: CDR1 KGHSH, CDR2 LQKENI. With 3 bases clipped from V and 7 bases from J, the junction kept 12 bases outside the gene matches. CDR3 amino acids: CASSPYITTDRGEKLFF. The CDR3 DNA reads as TGTGCCAGCTCACCGTATATAACCACGGACAGGGGTGAAAAACTGTTTTTT.

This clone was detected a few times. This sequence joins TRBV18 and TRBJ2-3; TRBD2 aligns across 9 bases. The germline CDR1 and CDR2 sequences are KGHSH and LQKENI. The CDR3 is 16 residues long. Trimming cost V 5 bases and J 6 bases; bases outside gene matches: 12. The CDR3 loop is CASSSGLALSWDTQYF. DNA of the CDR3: TGTGCCAGCTCATCCGGACTAGCGCTCAGTTGGGATACGCAGTATTTT.

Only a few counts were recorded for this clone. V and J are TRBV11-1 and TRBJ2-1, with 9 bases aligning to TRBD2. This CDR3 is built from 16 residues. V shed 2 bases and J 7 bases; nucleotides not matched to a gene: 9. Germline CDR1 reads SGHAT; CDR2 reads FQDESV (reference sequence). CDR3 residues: CASSLRTSGRSNEQFF. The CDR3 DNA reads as TGTGCCAGCAGCTTACGCACTAGCGGGCGTTCTAATGAGCAGTTCTTC.

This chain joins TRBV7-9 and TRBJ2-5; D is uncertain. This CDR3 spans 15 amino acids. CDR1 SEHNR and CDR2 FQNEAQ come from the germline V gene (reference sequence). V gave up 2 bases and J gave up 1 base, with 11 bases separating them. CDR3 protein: CASSLLPESQETQYF. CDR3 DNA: TGTGCCAGCAGCTTATTGCCAGAGTCCCAAGAGACCCAGTACTTC.

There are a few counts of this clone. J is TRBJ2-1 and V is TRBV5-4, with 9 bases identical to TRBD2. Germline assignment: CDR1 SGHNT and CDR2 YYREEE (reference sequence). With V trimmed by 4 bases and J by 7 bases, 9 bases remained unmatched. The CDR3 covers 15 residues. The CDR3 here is CASSTAGGRTNEQFF. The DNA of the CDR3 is TGTGCCAGCAGCACTGCGGGAGGGCGGACGAATGAGCAGTTCTTC.

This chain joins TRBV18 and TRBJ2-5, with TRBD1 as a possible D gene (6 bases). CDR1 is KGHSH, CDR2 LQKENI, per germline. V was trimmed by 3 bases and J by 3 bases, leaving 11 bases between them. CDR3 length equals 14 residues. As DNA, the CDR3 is TGTGCCAGCTCACCTCAGGGGACCGAAGAGACCCAGTACTTC. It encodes CASSPQGTEETQYF.

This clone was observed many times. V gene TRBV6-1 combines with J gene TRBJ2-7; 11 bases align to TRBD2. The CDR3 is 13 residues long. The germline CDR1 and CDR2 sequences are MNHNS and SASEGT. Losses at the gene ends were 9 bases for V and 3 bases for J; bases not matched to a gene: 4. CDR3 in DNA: TGTGCCAGTCGGGGGACTAGCGGCTACGAGCAGTACTTC. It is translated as CASRGTSGYEQYF.

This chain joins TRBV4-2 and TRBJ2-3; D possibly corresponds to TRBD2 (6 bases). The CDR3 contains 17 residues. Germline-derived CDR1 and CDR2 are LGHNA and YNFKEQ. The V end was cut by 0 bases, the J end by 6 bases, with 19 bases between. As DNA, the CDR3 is TGTGCCAGCAGCCAAGAGACCTTAGCCGGAGGGGTGGATACGCAGTATTTT. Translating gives CASSQETLAGGVDTQYF.

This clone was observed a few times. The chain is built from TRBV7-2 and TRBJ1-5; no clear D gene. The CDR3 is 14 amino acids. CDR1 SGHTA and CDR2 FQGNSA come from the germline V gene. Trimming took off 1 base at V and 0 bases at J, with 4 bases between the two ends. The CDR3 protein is CASSLDYSNQPQHF. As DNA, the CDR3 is TGTGCCAGCAGCTTAGATTATAGCAATCAGCCCCAGCATTTT.

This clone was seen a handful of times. In DNA form, the CDR3 reads TGCGCCAGCAGCTTGGCGGGAGAGCTGAACACCATATATTTT. This sequence encodes CASSLAGELNTIYF. The rearrangement joins TRBV5-1 to TRBJ1-3; D ambiguous. The CDR3 length is 14 residues. Looked up from germline, CDR1 is SGHRS and CDR2 is YFSETQ. Trimming removed 0 bases from V and 7 bases from J, with 11 bases in between.

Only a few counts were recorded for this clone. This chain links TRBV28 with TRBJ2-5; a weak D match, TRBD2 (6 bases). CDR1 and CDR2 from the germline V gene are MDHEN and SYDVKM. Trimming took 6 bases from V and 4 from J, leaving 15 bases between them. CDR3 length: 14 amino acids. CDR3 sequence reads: CASSLLVGGETQYF. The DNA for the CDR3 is TGTGCCAGCAGCCTACTAGTGGGGGGAGAGACCCAGTACTTC.

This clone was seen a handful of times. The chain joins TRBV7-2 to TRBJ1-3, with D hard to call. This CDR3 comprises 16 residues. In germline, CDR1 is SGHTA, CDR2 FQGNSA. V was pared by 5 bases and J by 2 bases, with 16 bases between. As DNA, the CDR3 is TGTGCCAGCAGCCCCCAATTAGCGTACGCTGGAAACACCATATATTTT. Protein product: CASSPQLAYAGNTIYF. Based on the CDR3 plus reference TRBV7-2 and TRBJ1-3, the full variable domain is GAGVSQSPSNKVTEKGKDVELRCDPISGHTALYWYRQSLGQGLEFLIYFQGNSAPDKSGLPSDRFSAERTGGSVSTLTIQRTQQEDSAVYLCASSPQLAYAGNTIYFGEGSWLTVV.

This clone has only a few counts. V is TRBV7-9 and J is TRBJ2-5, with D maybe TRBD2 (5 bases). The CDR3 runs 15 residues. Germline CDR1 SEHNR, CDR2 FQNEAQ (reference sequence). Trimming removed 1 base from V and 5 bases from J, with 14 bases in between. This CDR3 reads CASSLGGHKGETQYF. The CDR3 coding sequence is TGTGCCAGCAGCTTAGGAGGGCATAAAGGGGAGACCCAGTACTTC.